This TCR beta chain emerged from a study of regulatory T cells in long-lasting Graves disease. V lost 5 bases and J lost 0; bases outside the gene matches: 7. CDR1 MDHEN and CDR2 SYDVKM come from the germline V gene. The CDR3 sequence is 15 residues long. Time point meaning: persistent/refractory GD, antithyroid drugs over 5 years with positive TRAb. The authors made the TCR library using RNA they extracted from PBMCs. Arm-PCR of CDR3 regions and iRepertoire HTBI primers were the basis on which TCR beta libraries were built. TCRdb reprocessed the multiplex PCR reads with MiXCR, giving one entry per CDR3 protein. The sample includes around 460,000 distinct CDR3 sequences, approximately 21% of them seen just once. This clonotype came up many times.

This specimen consisted of peripheral blood mononuclear cells (PBMCs), obtained when the disease was refractory, from a patient treated with antithyroid drugs. V gene TRBV28 combines with J gene TRBJ2-7; TRBD1 agrees at 7 bases. The sequence came from a female donor with Graves disease. CDR3 region: CASSIPGQNSYEQYF. The CDR3 DNA reads as TGTGCCAGCAGTATCCCGGGACAGAACTCCTACGAGCAGTACTTC.